Below are 14 T cell receptor beta chains sequenced from a single sample in a study of blood T cell repertoires in COVID-19 (dated by TCRdb to 2020 to 2021). Library preparation employed the immunoSEQ multiplex PCR assay. The immuneACCESS repertoire file appears here via TCRdb, limited to in-frame rearrangements. These files lack a portion of the clones; in checked studies, under half of the deficit traces to unresolved V genes, and the cause of the others is not known. The sample profile shows 150,000 to 200,000 clones; roughly 77% of them were found once. Of the sample, over 9.5% falls within the top ten clones. Specimen: peripheral blood. These receptors originate from a woman aged 80 or over with COVID-19, enrolled during active disease.

The chain recombines TRBV19 with TRBJ2-1, with TRBD2 matching over 15 bases. The CDR3 length is 16 residues. After removal of 5 bases from V and 7 bases from J, the junction contained 6 bases not matched to a gene. Germline lookup yields CDR1 LNHDA and CDR2 SQIVND (reference sequence). CDR3 nucleotide sequence: TGTGCCAGTAGTCCGGCGGGACTAGCGGGAGGAAATGAGCAGTTCTTC. Protein sequence: CASSPAGLAGGNEQFF.

The V and J genes are TRBV5-1 and TRBJ1-4; perhaps TRBD1 as D (6 bases). The germline V gene encodes CDR1 SGHRS and CDR2 YFSETQ. CDR3 size: 14 residues. Trimming removed 3 bases from V and 6 bases from J, with 12 bases in between. The CDR3 protein is CASSSQGSDEKLFF. In DNA form, the CDR3 reads TGCGCCAGCAGCTCACAGGGTTCCGATGAAAAACTGTTTTTT.

This chain connects TRBV7-2 to TRBJ2-3, with 11 nucleotides matching TRBD2. The CDR3 has 15 amino acids. Germline V gene lookup returns CDR1 SGHTA and CDR2 FQGNSA. V trimming: 5 bases; J trimming: 3 bases; junction bases outside the gene matches: 4. CDR3 nucleotides: TGTGCCAGCAGCGTTTCTAGCGGGGGGACAGATACGCAGTATTTT. Translated, it gives CASSVSSGGTDTQYF.

The gene calls are TRBV27 and TRBJ2-7, with TRBD2 matching 10 bases. J gave up 2 bases and V 6 bases, and 4 bases lay outside the gene matches. The CDR3 contains 14 residues. From germline, CDR1 is MNHEY and CDR2 SMNVEV (reference sequence). CDR3 bases: TGTGCCAGCAGAGGAGCGGGAGGGACCTACGAGCAGTACTTC. It specifies CASRGAGGTYEQYF.

The chain uses TRBV19 and TRBJ2-7, with TRBD1 matching over 8 bases. J was trimmed by 3 bases and V by 4 bases; bases with no gene match: 11. Germline CDR1 LNHDA, CDR2 SQIVND (reference sequence). The CDR3 covers 16 residues. This CDR3 reads CASSTLRNRGFYEQYF. The CDR3 coding sequence is TGTGCCAGTAGTACACTACGGAACAGGGGGTTCTACGAGCAGTACTTC.

In DNA, the CDR3 is TGTGCCAGCAGCTTACATGGGACAGGGGACGAGCAGTACTTC. Translating gives CASSLHGTGDEQYF. The chain employs TRBV7-9 and TRBJ2-7; 10 bases fit TRBD1. Per the germline V gene, CDR1 is SEHNR and CDR2 is FQNEAQ (reference sequence). The CDR3 covers 14 residues. V was pared by 2 bases and J by 5 bases, with 3 bases of the junction left unmatched.

This chain connects TRBV24-1 to TRBJ2-3, with 7 nucleotides matching TRBD2. CDR1 is KGHDR and CDR2 is SFDVKD in the germline V gene. V was pared by 1 base and J by 2 bases, with 11 bases of the junction left unmatched. CDR3 length: 18 residues. This CDR3 reads CATSDFNRGGSFTDTQYF. In nucleotides, the CDR3 is TGTGCCACCAGTGATTTTAACCGCGGGGGAAGTTTCACAGATACGCAGTATTTT.

This chain uses TRBV5-1 with TRBJ2-1; TRBD2 aligns across 7 bases. The CDR3 totals 15 residues. J gave up 4 bases and V 0 bases, and 4 bases lay outside the gene matches. CDR1 and CDR2 from the germline V gene are SGHRS and YFSETQ. The CDR3 sequence is CASSLGLAAYNEQFF. Written as DNA, the CDR3 is TGCGCCAGCAGCTTGGGGCTAGCGGCATACAATGAGCAGTTCTTC.

V gene TRBV28 combines with J gene TRBJ2-5, with D perhaps TRBD2 (6 bases). The V and J ends lost 4 bases and 6 bases respectively, with 15 bases between them. The CDR3 contains 14 residues. CDR1 and CDR2 (germline): MDHEN, SYDVKM. In nucleotides, the CDR3 is TGTGCCAGCAGTTCTCCTCGGCGGGGCAAGACCCAGTACTTC. It specifies CASSSPRRGKTQYF.

The gene calls are TRBV2 and TRBJ1-1; TRBD1 is a possible D gene (5 bases). Germline CDR1 is SNHLY and CDR2 is FYNNEI. V was cut by 8 bases and J by 3 bases, with 16 bases left in between. This CDR3 has 14 amino acids. CDR3 DNA sequence: TGTGCCAGCGGGGGTCGGGGGTTGGACACTGAAGCTTTCTTT. Protein sequence: CASGGRGLDTEAFF.

This clone came up a few times. The chain joins TRBV27 to TRBJ2-7, with TRBD2 identical over 11 bases. CDR1 and CDR2 (germline): MNHEY, SMNVEV (reference sequence). The V segment lost 8 bases and the J segment 2 bases; nucleotides outside the gene matches: 5. This CDR3 spans 14 amino acids. DNA of the CDR3: TGTGCCAGCGCTCTAGCGGGAGGTCCCTACGAGCAGTACTTC. Translation gives CASALAGGPYEQYF.

The J gene is TRBJ2-6, the V gene TRBV2; D call uncertain. With 6 bases removed from V and 0 bases from J, the gap between germline ends came to 6 bases. This CDR3 contains 14 residues. The V gene's germline CDR1 is SNHLY and CDR2 FYNNEI. The CDR3 bases are TGTGCCAGCAGCGAGAGCTCTGGGGCCAACGTCCTGACTTTC. It specifies CASSESSGANVLTF.

Ten or more counts support this clone. V is TRBV15 and J is TRBJ2-3, with D hard to call. The CDR3 extends over 13 amino acids. V was clipped by 6 bases and J by 3 bases, with 10 bases between them. Germline V lookup: CDR1 LNHNV, CDR2 YYDKDF (reference sequence). The CDR3 here is CATRSLATDTQYF. CDR3 nucleotides: TGTGCCACCAGATCACTTGCGACAGATACGCAGTATTTT. Complete variable domain (other parts from reference TRBV15 and TRBJ2-3): DAMVIQNPRYQVTQFGKPVTLSCSQTLNHNVMYWYQQKSSQAPKLLFHYYDKDFNNEADTPDNFQSRRPNTSFCFLDIRSPGLGDTAMYLCATRSLATDTQYFGPGTRLTVL.

The chain uses TRBV7-2 and TRBJ2-5, with 13 bases lining up with TRBD2. This CDR3 region has 15 residues. Trimming at V came to 4 bases and at J to 4 bases, leaving 3 bases not matched to a gene. Germline CDR1 and CDR2: SGHTA and FQGNSA. CDR3 region: CASSSRLAGGETQYF. CDR3 nucleotides: TGTGCCAGCAGCTCCCGACTAGCGGGGGGAGAGACCCAGTACTTC. The full variable domain, with the rest looked up from reference TRBV7-2 and TRBJ2-5, is GAGVSQSPSNKVTEKGKDVELRCDPISGHTALYWYRQSLGQGLEFLIYFQGNSAPDKSGLPSDRFSAERTGGSVSTLTIQRTQQEDSAVYLCASSSRLAGGETQYFGPGTRLLVL.